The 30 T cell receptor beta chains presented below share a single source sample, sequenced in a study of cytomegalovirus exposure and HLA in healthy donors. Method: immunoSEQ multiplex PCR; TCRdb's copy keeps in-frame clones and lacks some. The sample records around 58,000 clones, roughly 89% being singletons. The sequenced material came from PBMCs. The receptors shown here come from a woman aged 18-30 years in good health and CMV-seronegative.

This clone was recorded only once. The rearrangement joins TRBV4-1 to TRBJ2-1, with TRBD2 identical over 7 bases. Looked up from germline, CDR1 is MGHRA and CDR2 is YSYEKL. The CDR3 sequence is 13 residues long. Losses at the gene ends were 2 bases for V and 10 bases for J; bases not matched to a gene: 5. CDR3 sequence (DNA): TGCGCCAGCAGCCAACTAGGGGAGGGCGAGCAGTTCTTC. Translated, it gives CASSQLGEGEQFF.

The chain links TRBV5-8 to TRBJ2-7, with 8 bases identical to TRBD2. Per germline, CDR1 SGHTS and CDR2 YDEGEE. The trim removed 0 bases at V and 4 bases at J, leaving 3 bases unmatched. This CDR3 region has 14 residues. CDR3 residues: CASSLVQREYEQYF. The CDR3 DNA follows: TGTGCCAGCAGCTTGGTCCAGCGGGAGTACGAGCAGTACTTC.

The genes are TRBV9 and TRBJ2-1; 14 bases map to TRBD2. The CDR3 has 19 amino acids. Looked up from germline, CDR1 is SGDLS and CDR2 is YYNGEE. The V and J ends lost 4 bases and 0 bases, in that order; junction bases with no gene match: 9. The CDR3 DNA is TGTGCCAGCAGCCGGACTAGCGGGGGGAGTTACAGCTCCTACAATGAGCAGTTCTTC. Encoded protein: CASSRTSGGSYSSYNEQFF.

CDR3 residues: CASSLWSVPQSRANVLTF. The CDR3 DNA reads TGTGCCAGCAGCTTGTGGTCAGTGCCACAAAGTCGGGCCAACGTCCTGACTTTC. The chain employs TRBV7-7 and TRBJ2-6; D unresolved. Germline lookup yields CDR1 SSHAT and CDR2 FNYEAQ (reference sequence). Between the trimmed V and J ends, which lost 3 bases and 5 bases, there was a span of 20 bases. CDR3 size: 18 residues.

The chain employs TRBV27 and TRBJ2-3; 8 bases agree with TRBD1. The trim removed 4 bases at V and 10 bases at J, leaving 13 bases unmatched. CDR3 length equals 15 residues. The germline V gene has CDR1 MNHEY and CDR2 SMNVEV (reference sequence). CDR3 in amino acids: CASSSAIYRGAAQYF. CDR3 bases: TGTGCCAGCAGTTCAGCCATCTACAGGGGGGCTGCGCAGTATTTT.

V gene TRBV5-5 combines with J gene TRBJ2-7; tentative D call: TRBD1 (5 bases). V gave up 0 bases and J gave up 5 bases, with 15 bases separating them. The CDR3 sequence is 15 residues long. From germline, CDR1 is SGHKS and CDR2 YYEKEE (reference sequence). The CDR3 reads CASSLVQATTHEQYF. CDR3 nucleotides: TGTGCCAGCAGCTTGGTACAGGCGACAACTCACGAGCAGTACTTC.

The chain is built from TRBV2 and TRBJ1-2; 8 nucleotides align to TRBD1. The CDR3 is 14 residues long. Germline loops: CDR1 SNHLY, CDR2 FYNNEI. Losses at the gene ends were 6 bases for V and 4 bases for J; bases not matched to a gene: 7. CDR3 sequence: CASSYRGDAYGYTF. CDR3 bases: TGTGCCAGCAGCTACAGGGGGGACGCCTATGGCTACACCTTC.

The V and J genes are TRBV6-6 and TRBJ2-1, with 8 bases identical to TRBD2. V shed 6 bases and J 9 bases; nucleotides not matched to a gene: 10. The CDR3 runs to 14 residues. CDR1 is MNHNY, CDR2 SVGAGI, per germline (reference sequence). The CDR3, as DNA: TGTGCCAGCAGCCGGGGACTAGGCCAGGGTGAGCAGTTCTTC. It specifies CASSRGLGQGEQFF.

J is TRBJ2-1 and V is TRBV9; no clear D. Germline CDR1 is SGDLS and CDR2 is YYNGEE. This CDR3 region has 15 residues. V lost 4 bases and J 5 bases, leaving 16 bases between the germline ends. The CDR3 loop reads CASSISPTPHNEQFF. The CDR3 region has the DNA TGTGCCAGCAGCATCAGTCCAACCCCGCACAATGAGCAGTTCTTC.

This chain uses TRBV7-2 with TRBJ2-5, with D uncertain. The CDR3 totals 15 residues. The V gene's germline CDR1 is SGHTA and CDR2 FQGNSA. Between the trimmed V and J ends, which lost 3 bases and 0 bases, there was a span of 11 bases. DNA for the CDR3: TGTGCCAGCAGCTTTGTTGTGTCGGACCAAGAGACCCAGTACTTC. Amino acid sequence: CASSFVVSDQETQYF.

The CDR3 bases are TGCGCCAGCAGCCAATTTAGCGGGGGGGCAACAGATACGCAGTATTTT. It specifies CASSQFSGGATDTQYF. The rearrangement links TRBV5-1 to TRBJ2-3; 11 positions match TRBD2. This CDR3 comprises 16 residues. Per germline, CDR1 SGHRS and CDR2 YFSETQ. Trimming took 4 bases from V and 3 from J; bases not matched to a gene: 7.

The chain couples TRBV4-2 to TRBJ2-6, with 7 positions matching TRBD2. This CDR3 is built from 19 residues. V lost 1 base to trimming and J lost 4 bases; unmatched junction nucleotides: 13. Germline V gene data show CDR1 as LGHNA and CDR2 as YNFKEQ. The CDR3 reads CASSQVIAGGLRGANVLTF. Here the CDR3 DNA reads TGTGCCAGCAGCCAAGTAATAGCGGGCGGTCTAAGGGGGGCCAACGTCCTGACTTTC.

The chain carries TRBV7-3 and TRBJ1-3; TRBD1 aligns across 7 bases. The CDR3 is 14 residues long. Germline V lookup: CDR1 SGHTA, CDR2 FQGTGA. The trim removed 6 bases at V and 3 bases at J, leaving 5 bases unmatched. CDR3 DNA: TGTGCCAGCAGTCTCGACAGGGTTGGAAACACCATATATTTT. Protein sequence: CASSLDRVGNTIYF.

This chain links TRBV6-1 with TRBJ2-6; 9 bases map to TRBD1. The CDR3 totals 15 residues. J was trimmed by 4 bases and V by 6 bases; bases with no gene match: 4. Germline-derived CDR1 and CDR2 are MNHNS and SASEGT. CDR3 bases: TGTGCCAGCAGGGCACAGGGGGCGGGGGCCAACGTCCTGACTTTC. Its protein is CASRAQGAGANVLTF.

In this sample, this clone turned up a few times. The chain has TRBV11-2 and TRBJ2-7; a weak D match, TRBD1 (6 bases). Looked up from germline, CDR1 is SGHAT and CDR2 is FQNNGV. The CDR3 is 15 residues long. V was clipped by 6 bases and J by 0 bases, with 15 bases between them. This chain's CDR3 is CASRGWGRVSYEQYF. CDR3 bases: TGTGCCAGCAGGGGTTGGGGGCGAGTCTCCTACGAGCAGTACTTC.

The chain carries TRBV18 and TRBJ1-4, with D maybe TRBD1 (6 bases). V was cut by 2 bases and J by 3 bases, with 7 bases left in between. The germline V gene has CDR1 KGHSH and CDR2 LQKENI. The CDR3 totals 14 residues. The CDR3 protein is CASSPRQANEKLFF. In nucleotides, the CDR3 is TGTGCCAGCTCACCAAGACAGGCTAATGAAAAACTGTTTTTT.

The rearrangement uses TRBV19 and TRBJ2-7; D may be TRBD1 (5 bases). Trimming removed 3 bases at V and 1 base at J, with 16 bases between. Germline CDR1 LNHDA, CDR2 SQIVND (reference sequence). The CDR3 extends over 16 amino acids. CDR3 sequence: CASSITHETVSYEQYF. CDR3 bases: TGTGCCAGTAGTATTACCCACGAGACAGTATCCTACGAGCAGTACTTC.

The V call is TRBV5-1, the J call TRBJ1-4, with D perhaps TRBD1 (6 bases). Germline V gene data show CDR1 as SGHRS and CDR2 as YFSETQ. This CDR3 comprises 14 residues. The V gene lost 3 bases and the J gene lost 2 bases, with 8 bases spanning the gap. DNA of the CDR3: TGCGCCAGCAGCTCGAGGGGGACTAATGAAAAACTGTTTTTT. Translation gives CASSSRGTNEKLFF.

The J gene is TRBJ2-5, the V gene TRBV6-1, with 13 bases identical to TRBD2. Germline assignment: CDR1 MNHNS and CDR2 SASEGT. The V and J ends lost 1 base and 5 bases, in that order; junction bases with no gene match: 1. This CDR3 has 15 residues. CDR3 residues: CASSEVLAGGETQYF. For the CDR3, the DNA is TGTGCCAGCAGTGAAGTACTAGCGGGAGGGGAGACCCAGTACTTC.

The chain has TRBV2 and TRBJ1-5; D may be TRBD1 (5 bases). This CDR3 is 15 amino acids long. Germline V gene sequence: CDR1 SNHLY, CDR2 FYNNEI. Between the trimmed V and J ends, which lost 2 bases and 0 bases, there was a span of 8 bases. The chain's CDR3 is CASSESTVSNQPQHF. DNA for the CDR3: TGTGCCAGCAGTGAATCGACAGTTAGCAATCAGCCCCAGCATTTT.

The chain's CDR3 is CAWSVQGARLAFF. CDR3 nucleotides: TGTGCCTGGAGTGTACAGGGGGCGAGGTTAGCTTTCTTT. The chain links TRBV30 to TRBJ1-1; 9 bases fit TRBD1. J lost 10 bases, V lost 0 bases, and 6 bases had no gene match. This CDR3 has 13 amino acids. Germline lookup yields CDR1 GTSNPN and CDR2 SVGIG (reference sequence). Complete variable domain (other parts from reference TRBV30 and TRBJ1-1): SQTIHQWPATLVQPVGSPLSLECTVEGTSNPNLYWYRQAAGRGLQLLFYSVGIGQISSEVPQNLSASRPQDRQFILSSKKLLLSDSGFYLCAWSVQGARLAFFGQGTRLTVV.

The CDR3 is CASSETSGRFLGYEQYF. CDR3 DNA sequence: TGTGCCAGCAGCGAGACTAGCGGGAGATTTTTGGGCTACGAGCAGTACTTC. The chain joins TRBV7-2 to TRBJ2-7; 12 bases are a match to TRBD2. Germline CDR1 reads SGHTA; CDR2 reads FQGNSA. The CDR3 has 17 amino acids. The trim removed 5 bases at V and 3 bases at J, leaving 11 bases unmatched.

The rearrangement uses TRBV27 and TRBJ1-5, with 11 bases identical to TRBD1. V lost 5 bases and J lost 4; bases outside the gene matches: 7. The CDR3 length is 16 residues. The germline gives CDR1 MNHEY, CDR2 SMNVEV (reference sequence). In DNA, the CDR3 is TGTGCCAGCAGTCCGTGGACAGGGGGCAAGAATCAGCCCCAGCATTTT. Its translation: CASSPWTGGKNQPQHF.

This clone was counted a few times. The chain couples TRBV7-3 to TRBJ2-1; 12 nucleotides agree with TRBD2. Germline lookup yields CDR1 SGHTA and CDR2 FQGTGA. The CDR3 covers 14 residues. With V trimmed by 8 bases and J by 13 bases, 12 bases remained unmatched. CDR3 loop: CASQSSGGAGSQFF. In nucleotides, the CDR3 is TGTGCCAGCCAATCTAGCGGGGGGGCCGGGTCTCAGTTCTTC.

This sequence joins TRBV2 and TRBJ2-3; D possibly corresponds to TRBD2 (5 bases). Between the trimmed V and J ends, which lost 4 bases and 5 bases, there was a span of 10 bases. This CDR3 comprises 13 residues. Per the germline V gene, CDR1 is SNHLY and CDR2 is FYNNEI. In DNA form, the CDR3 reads TGTGCCAGCAGTGCAGGAGGTGGAGATACGCAGTATTTT. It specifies CASSAGGGDTQYF.

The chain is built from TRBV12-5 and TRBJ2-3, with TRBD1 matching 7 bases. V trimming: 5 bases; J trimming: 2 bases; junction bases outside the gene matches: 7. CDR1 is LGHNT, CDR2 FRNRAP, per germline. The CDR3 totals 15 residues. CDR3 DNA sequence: TGTGCTAGTGGTGCCGGGACAGTTTACACAGATACGCAGTATTTT. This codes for CASGAGTVYTDTQYF.

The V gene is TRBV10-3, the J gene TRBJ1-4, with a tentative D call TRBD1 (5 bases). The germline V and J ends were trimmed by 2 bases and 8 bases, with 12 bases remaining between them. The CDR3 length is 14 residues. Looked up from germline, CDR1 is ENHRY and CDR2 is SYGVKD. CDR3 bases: TGTGCCATCAGTGAGCAGGGAATTGGAGAAAAACTGTTTTTT. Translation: CAISEQGIGEKLFF.

For the CDR3, the DNA is TGTGCCAGCAGTTTTCAGGGGGCGCTTGGAAACACCATATATTTT. It translates to CASSFQGALGNTIYF. The rearrangement links TRBV28 to TRBJ1-3; 8 bases align to TRBD1. CDR3 length: 15 residues. Per the germline V gene, CDR1 is MDHEN and CDR2 is SYDVKM. After removal of 3 bases from V and 3 bases from J, the junction contained 4 bases not matched to a gene.

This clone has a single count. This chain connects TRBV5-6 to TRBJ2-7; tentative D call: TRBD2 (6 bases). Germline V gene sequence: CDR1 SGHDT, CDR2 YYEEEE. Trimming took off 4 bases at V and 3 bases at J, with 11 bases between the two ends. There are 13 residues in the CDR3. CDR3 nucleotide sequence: TGTGCCAGCAGCGCGGGACGGATCTACGAGCAGTACTTC. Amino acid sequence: CASSAGRIYEQYF.

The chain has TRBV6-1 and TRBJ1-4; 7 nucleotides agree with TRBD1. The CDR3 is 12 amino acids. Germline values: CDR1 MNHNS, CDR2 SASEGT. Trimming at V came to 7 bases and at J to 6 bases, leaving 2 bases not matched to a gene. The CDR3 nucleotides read TGTGCCAGCACACAGGGGTATGAAAAACTGTTTTTT. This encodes CASTQGYEKLFF.